This record concerns one T cell receptor (beta chain) sequence. The CDR3 contains 16 residues. Germline CDR1 reads SGHRS; CDR2 reads YFSETQ. V gave up 6 bases and J gave up 3 bases, with 21 bases separating them. This record belongs to a study of blood T cell repertoires in COVID-19. Study-wide context: There were acute and convalescent COVID-19 samples, and they came from the United States, Italy and Spain.

This table comes from immunoSEQ multiplex PCR, and its TCRdb copy is limited to in-frame clones, with some not included. The repertoire includes approximately 280,000 clones, 70% to 90% of them detected once, and approximately 10% sits in the top ten. The chain is built from TRBV5-1 and TRBJ2-5, with D possibly being TRBD2 (7 bases). The sequenced sample consisted of peripheral blood. This sequence was found in a woman between 65 and 79 years old with acute or convalescent COVID-19. CDR3 residues: CASNLGAGAGEETQYF. Written as DNA, the CDR3 is TGCGCCAGCAACCTGGGGGCGGGGGCTGGAGAAGAGACCCAGTACTTC.